The sequence of this T cell receptor (beta chain) was determined in a study of beta chain features in type 1 diabetes. Overall study results and limits: There were fewer insertions and more deletions at the VDJ junctions of type 1 diabetes patients. TCRB CDR3s from Type 1 diabetes patients were moderately but significantly shorter in all four CD4+ subsets.

Comment on this clone: What it binds is unknown.

Expressed TCRB transcripts got sequenced, as all isolated RNA was reverse transcribed. Profiling relied on immunoSEQ multiplex PCR, and the TCRdb table lists in-frame clones only, not all of them. The profile shows approximately 160,000 clones, more than 60% of them singletons. This clonotype was obtained from a man aged 25-45 years with type 1 diabetes. The material sequenced was naive CD4+ T cells from blood.

The CDR3 loop reads CATSRDHRGQETQYF. For the CDR3, the DNA is TGTGCCACCAGCAGAGATCACAGGGGTCAAGAGACCCAGTACTTC. The chain combines TRBV15 with TRBJ2-5; 7 nucleotides align to TRBD1. The CDR3 has 15 amino acids. CDR1 LNHNV and CDR2 YYDKDF come from the germline V gene (reference sequence). Unmatched junction bases numbered 3, after V lost 0 bases and J lost 2 bases.